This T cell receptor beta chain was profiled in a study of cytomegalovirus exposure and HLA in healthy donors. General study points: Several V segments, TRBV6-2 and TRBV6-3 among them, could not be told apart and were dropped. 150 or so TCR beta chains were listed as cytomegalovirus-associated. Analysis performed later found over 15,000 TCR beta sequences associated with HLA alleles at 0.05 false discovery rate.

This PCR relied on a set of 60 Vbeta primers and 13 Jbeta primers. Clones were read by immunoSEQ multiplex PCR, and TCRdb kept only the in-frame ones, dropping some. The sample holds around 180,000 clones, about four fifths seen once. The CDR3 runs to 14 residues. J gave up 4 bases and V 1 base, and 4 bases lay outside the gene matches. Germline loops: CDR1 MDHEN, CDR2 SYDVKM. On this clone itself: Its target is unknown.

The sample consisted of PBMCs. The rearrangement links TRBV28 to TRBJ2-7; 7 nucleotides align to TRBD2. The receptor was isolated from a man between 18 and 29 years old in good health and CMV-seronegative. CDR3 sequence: CASSLLRERYEQYF. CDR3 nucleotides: TGTGCCAGCAGTTTATTGCGGGAGCGGTACGAGCAGTACTTC.